Each of the 6 T cell receptor beta chains below was sequenced from the same sample in a study of OX40 agonist ivuxolimab in advanced cancers. The method behind the library was the immunoSEQ multiplex PCR assay. As stored in TCRdb, this immuneACCESS dataset retains in-frame rearrangements with V and J assigned. A fraction of the clones does not appear; measured against another copy, unresolved V genes explain less than half of the discrepancy, and the remainder lacks a known reason. For this sample the table gives some 95,000 clones, of which roughly 88% were detected only once. The top ten hold 3% to 4% of the sample. Sequenced material: CD4+ or CD8+ T cells sorted from blood, taken in a trial of the OX40 agonist ivuxolimab. The receptors derive from an adult with an advanced solid tumor such as melanoma, head and neck, liver or kidney cancer.

The chain employs TRBV29-1 and TRBJ2-5, with TRBD2 matching 9 bases. The V gene's germline CDR1 is SQVTM and CDR2 ANQGSEA. The CDR3 has 12 residues. V lost 4 bases, J lost 14 bases, and 11 bases stayed unmatched. This chain's CDR3 is CSVGGLLAGTYF. In DNA form, the CDR3 reads TGCAGCGTTGGAGGGCTTCTAGCGGGGACCTACTTC. The full variable domain, its missing parts supplied by reference TRBV29-1 and TRBJ2-5, is SAVISQKPSRDICQRGTSLTIQCQVDSQVTMMFWYRQQPGQSLTLIATANQGSEATYESGFVIDKFPISRPNLTFSTLTVSNMSPEDSSIYLCSVGGLLAGTYFGPGTRLLVL.

V and J are TRBV5-4 and TRBJ2-3, with a tentative D call TRBD2 (5 bases). Between the trimmed V and J ends, which lost 4 bases and 9 bases, there was a span of 15 bases. CDR1 SGHNT and CDR2 YYREEE come from the germline V gene (reference sequence). CDR3 length: 13 residues. CDR3 residues: CASSPPTRATQYF. The CDR3 DNA reads TGTGCCAGCAGCCCGCCCACTAGGGCAACGCAGTATTTT.

This chain links TRBV9 with TRBJ2-5; 9 bases are a match to TRBD1. V lost 2 bases and J lost 2; bases outside the gene matches: 4. Germline CDR1 SGDLS, CDR2 YYNGEE. This CDR3 spans 15 amino acids. The CDR3 sequence is CASSVDGTGQETQYF. CDR3 coding DNA: TGTGCCAGCAGCGTCGATGGGACAGGGCAAGAGACCCAGTACTTC.

This clone came up once. The chain recombines TRBV27 with TRBJ1-1; the D gene is possibly TRBD1 (6 bases). Germline CDR1 and CDR2: MNHEY and SMNVEV (reference sequence). The CDR3 runs 14 residues. Trimming left V 3 bases short and J 1 base short, with 9 bases between. CDR3 protein: CASSFLTGNTEAFF. As DNA, the CDR3 is TGTGCCAGCAGTTTCCTGACAGGGAACACTGAAGCTTTCTTT.

The chain uses TRBV9 and TRBJ2-5, with unresolved D. The CDR3 runs 12 residues. The ends were cut back, 4 bases at V and 4 bases at J, with 8 bases in the middle. In germline, CDR1 is SGDLS, CDR2 YYNGEE. The CDR3 nucleotides are TGTGCCAGCAGCTCCCCACGAGAGACCCAGTACTTC. It is translated as CASSSPRETQYF.

The rearrangement uses TRBV19 and TRBJ1-1; D ambiguous. From germline, CDR1 is LNHDA and CDR2 SQIVND (reference sequence). The CDR3 loop spans 14 amino acids. The ends were cut back, 5 bases at V and 2 bases at J, with 12 bases in the middle. In DNA, the CDR3 is TGTGCCAGTAGTGACCCGACACGAAACACTGAAGCTTTCTTT. It codes for CASSDPTRNTEAFF.